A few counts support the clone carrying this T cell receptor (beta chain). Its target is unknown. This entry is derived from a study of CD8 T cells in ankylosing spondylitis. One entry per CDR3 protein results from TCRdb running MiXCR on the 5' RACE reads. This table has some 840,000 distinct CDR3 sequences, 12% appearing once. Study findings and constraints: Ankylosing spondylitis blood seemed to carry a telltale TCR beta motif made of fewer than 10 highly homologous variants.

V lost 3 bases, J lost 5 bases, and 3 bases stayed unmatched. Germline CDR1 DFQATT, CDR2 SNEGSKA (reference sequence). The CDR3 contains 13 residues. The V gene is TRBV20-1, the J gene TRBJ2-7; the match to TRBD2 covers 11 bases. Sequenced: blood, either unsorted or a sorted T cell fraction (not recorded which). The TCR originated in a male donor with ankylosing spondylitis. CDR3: CSASTSGGHEQYF. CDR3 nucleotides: TGCAGTGCTAGTACTAGCGGGGGCCACGAGCAGTACTTC.